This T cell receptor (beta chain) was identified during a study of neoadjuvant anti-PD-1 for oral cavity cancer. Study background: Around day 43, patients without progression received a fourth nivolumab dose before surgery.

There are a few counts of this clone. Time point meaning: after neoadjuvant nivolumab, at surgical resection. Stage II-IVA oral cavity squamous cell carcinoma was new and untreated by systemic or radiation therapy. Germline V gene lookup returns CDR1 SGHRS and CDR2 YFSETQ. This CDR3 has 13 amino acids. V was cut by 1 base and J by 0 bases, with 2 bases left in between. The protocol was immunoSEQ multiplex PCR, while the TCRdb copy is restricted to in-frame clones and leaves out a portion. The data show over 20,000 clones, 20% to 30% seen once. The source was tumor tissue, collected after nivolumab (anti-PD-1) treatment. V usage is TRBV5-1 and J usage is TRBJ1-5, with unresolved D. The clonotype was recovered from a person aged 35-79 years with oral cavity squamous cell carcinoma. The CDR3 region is CASSLNSNQPQHF. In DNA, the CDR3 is TGCGCCAGCAGCTTGAATAGCAATCAGCCCCAGCATTTT.